What follows is one T cell receptor (beta chain) and its context. Its matching antigen is unknown. These data are taken from a study of T cell responses to AZD1222 COVID-19 vaccine. Overall study findings and caveats: Most donors were white British and more were female, and clonal diversity was possibly underestimated.

The table came from immunoSEQ multiplex PCR; TCRdb's copy has only in-frame clones and leaves some out. The sample lists about 120,000 clones, 75% to 90% seen once, with about 2.5% in the top ten. V lost 5 bases to trimming and J lost 1 base, with 11 bases between them. CDR3 length: 14 residues. Germline CDR1 reads SGHTA; CDR2 reads FQGNSA. Second doses were pooled across both intervals (about 4 or about 12 weeks). This sample comprised peripheral blood, obtained 28 days after the second AZD1222 dose. This TCR derives from an adult who received the AZD1222 COVID-19 vaccine. J is TRBJ1-2 and V is TRBV7-2; D not certain. The CDR3 loop reads CASSARRNNYGYTF. The CDR3 region has the DNA TGTGCCAGCAGCGCTAGACGGAATAACTATGGCTACACCTTC.